The 7 T cell receptor beta chains reported below all come from one sample, sequenced in a study of identical twins. TCRdb analysed the 5' RACE reads with MiXCR anew, one entry per CDR3 protein. Seen here are roughly 690,000 distinct CDR3 sequences, roughly 6% observed once, and the top ten hold under 2%. The source material was naive T cells sorted from blood. The receptors derive from a man between 18 and 29 years old in good health.

The sample holds many counts of this clonotype. One end of the junction fails to match germline, which may point to a read error. The V call is TRBV18, the J call TRBJ2-2; 10 bases agree with TRBD2. This CDR3 contains 15 residues. Germline values: CDR1 KGHSH, CDR2 LQKENI. The CDR3 nucleotides read TGTGCCAGCTCACCGGGACTAGCGAAGACCGGGGAGCTGTTTTTT. Encoded protein: CASSPGLAKTGELFF.

This clonotype was recorded at least ten times. The chain is built from TRBV6-1 and TRBJ2-3; the D gene is possibly TRBD1 (6 bases). Germline CDR1 MNHNS, CDR2 SASEGT. The CDR3 totals 14 residues. The germline V and J ends were trimmed by 6 bases and 3 bases, with 13 bases remaining between them. The CDR3 DNA reads TGTGCCAGCAGCTCCGAGGGGGTGACAGATACGCAGTATTTT. Protein sequence: CASSSEGVTDTQYF.

This clonotype appeared many times. The genes are TRBV29-1 and TRBJ2-2; TRBD2 matches 7 bases. The CDR3 contains 13 residues. Germline trimming cut 6 bases from V and 6 bases from J; bases unmatched to any gene: 7. The germline V gene has CDR1 SQVTM and CDR2 ANQGSEA. CDR3 DNA: TGCAGCGTCGTACCCCGGGGGGCCGGGGAGCTGTTTTTT. Amino acids: CSVVPRGAGELFF.

The J gene is TRBJ2-7, the V gene TRBV20-1, with 7 bases that match TRBD2. The V gene end was trimmed by 6 bases and the J gene end by 2 bases; junction bases not matched to a gene: 10. CDR1 and CDR2 (germline): DFQATT, SNEGSKA (reference sequence). The CDR3 consists of 14 residues. CDR3 in DNA: TGCAGTGCGGGGGGGACGGAGAAAACCTACGAGCAGTACTTC. This encodes CSAGGTEKTYEQYF.

This clonotype occurred many times. The chain is built from TRBV20-1 and TRBJ2-3; D uncertain. This CDR3 spans 14 amino acids. Germline V gene data show CDR1 as DFQATT and CDR2 as SNEGSKA (reference sequence). The germline V and J ends were trimmed by 6 bases and 0 bases, with 13 bases remaining between them. CDR3 sequence reads: CSATLTTSTDTQYF. In DNA, the CDR3 is TGCAGTGCAACGCTTACGACTAGCACAGATACGCAGTATTTT.

This clonotype was counted between two and nine times. The chain links TRBV11-2 to TRBJ2-3, with 9 bases fitting TRBD2. The ends lost 7 bases at V and 0 bases at J; junction bases unmatched: 14. Germline CDR1 is SGHAT and CDR2 is FQNNGV. This CDR3 region has 18 residues. The DNA for the CDR3 is TGTGCCAGCACCCTTAGGGGAGCTAGCGGGGCTAGCACAGATACGCAGTATTTT. It is translated as CASTLRGASGASTDTQYF.

The genes are TRBV7-9 and TRBJ2-7; the match to TRBD2 covers 7 bases. CDR1 SEHNR and CDR2 FQNEAQ come from the germline V gene (reference sequence). The ends lost 5 bases at V and 0 bases at J; junction bases unmatched: 13. The length of the CDR3 is 17 residues. The CDR3 reads CASSQWGGRALSYEQYV. In DNA form, the CDR3 reads TGTGCCAGCAGCCAATGGGGCGGGAGAGCTCTCTCCTACGAGCAGTACGTC.